These T cell receptor beta chains were read from a single sample in a study of T cells in Graves' hyperthyroidism and ophthalmopathy. TCRdb called the multiplex PCR reads again in MiXCR, with one record for every CDR3 protein. In the table there are more than 650,000 distinct CDR3 sequences, 14% of which are singletons. Sequenced input: blood. The receptors shown here come from a woman under 30 with Graves' hyperthyroidism. CDR3s include the opening cysteine and the closing phenylalanine or tryptophan. D genes are given only for firm matches. Only part of the rows carry a size: once, few, many, or a class if the clone is expanded.

d_gene,j_gene,v_gene,abundance,CDR3nt,CDR3aa
TRBD1,TRBJ1-2,TRBV6-1,many,TGTGCCAGCAGTGTGACAGGGACCACCTATGGCTACACCTTC,CASSVTGTTYGYTF
NA,TRBJ1-1,TRBV30,many,TGTGCCTGCGCAAACACTGAAGCTTTCTTT,CACANTEAFF
NA,TRBJ2-1,TRBV28,many,TGTGCCAGCAGTTTATTTGACAACCCCTACAATGAGCAGTTCTTC,CASSLFDNPYNEQFF
NA,TRBJ2-3,TRBV4-1,NA,TGCGCCAGCAACTTCTTAATAGGGGGGACGACAGATACGCAGTATTTT,CASNFLIGGTTDTQYF
NA,TRBJ2-1,TRBV7-6,few,TGTGCCAGCAGCTTAGTGGTCCGGGATGAGCAGTTCTTC,CASSLVVRDEQFF
NA,TRBJ2-7,TRBV7-9,NA,TGTGCCAGCACCCCGGTGGACAGTCCCGACGAGCAGTACTTC,CASTPVDSPDEQYF
NA,TRBJ2-1,TRBV5-1,few,TGCGCCAGCAGCTTGCAGGGATGGAATGAGCAGTTCTTC,CASSLQGWNEQFF
NA,TRBJ2-1,TRBV7-3,many,TGTGCCAGCAGCCCCAGCGGTAACAATGAGCAGTTCTTC,CASSPSGNNEQFF
TRBD1,TRBJ2-7,TRBV2,few,TGTGCCAGCAGTGGGACAGGGCCCGAGCAGTACTTC,CASSGTGPEQYF
NA,TRBJ2-1,TRBV6-2/TRBV6-3,NA,TGTGCCAGCAGTTATCAGCGGAAGGGCAGGAATGAGCAGTTCTTC,CASSYQRKGRNEQFF
NA,TRBJ2-7,TRBV18,NA,TGTGCCAGCTCACTACTCTCGGTAGCGCAGACCTACGAGCAGTACTTC,CASSLLSVAQTYEQYF
TRBD1,TRBJ2-1,TRBV11-2,many,TGTGCCAGCAGCGCTTCGGACAGGGGGCTCAATGAGCAGTTCTTC,CASSASDRGLNEQFF
NA,TRBJ1-5,TRBV6-2/TRBV6-3,many,TGTGCCAGCACCTTAACCATCCAGGGGAGAGGCAATCAGCCCCAGCATTTT,CASTLTIQGRGNQPQHF
NA,TRBJ1-5,TRBV19,few,TGTGCCAGTAGTCGTGGGCATAGCAATCAGCCCCAGCATTTT,CASSRGHSNQPQHF
NA,TRBJ2-7,TRBV30,NA,TGTGCCCGGAGTGGTTACAATGAGCAGTACTTC,CARSGYNEQYF
NA,TRBJ1-1,TRBV7-8,many,TGTGCCAGCAGCCCCAACGGACAGCCTAACACTGAAGCTTTCTTT,CASSPNGQPNTEAFF
NA,TRBJ1-6,TRBV11-2,many,TGTGCCAGCAGCTTCGATCGGGGTTCACCCCTCCACTTT,CASSFDRGSPLHF
TRBD1,TRBJ2-2,TRBV12-5,few,TGTGCTAGTGGTTTGACGGGACAGGATACCGGGGAGCTGTTTTTT,CASGLTGQDTGELFF
NA,TRBJ2-4,TRBV20-1,few,TGCAGTGCTAGGGGACTGGAGTTAGCCAAAAACATTCAGTACTTC,CSARGLELAKNIQYF
NA,TRBJ1-6,TRBV7-2,few,TGTGCCAGCAGGGTAGACAGCAGACGAAATTCACCCCTCCACTTT,CASRVDSRRNSPLHF
NA,TRBJ2-5,TRBV6-1,once,TGTGCCAGCCGGCTCTATGAGAGGGCAATCGAAGAGACCCAGTACTTC,CASRLYERAIEETQYF
NA,TRBJ1-5,TRBV11-2,many,TGTGCCAGCAGCTTAGACAGGGTTTCACAGCCCCAGCATTTT,CASSLDRVSQPQHF
TRBD2,TRBJ2-3,TRBV12-3/TRBV12-4,many,TGTGCCAGCAAGCGGGAGGTTAGCACAGATACGCAGTATTTT,CASKREVSTDTQYF
NA,TRBJ1-6,TRBV6-1,many,TGTGCCAGCAGTCGACAGGCCGAGGGCAATTCACCCCTCCACTTT,CASSRQAEGNSPLHF
TRBD1,TRBJ2-7,TRBV12-3/TRBV12-4,NA,TGTGCCAGCAGACCTGGGACAGGGGGCTTCTCCTACGAGCAGTACTTC,CASRPGTGGFSYEQYF
TRBD1,TRBJ1-2,TRBV30,NA,TGTGCCTGGAGAAGGACAGGGACAGAAAGTGGCTACACCTTC,CAWRRTGTESGYTF
TRBD2,TRBJ2-3,TRBV4-3,many,TGCGCCAGCAGCCAAGTACTAGCGGGAGAAGGCACAGATACGCAGTATTTT,CASSQVLAGEGTDTQYF
TRBD1,TRBJ2-5,TRBV29-1,NA,TGCAGCGGAAGGGGGCGGCAAGAGACCCAGTACTTC,CSGRGRQETQYF
NA,TRBJ1-5,TRBV30,NA,TGTGCCTGGAGTACCGACAGGTGCAATCAGCCCCAGCATTTT,CAWSTDRCNQPQHF
NA,TRBJ2-3,TRBV11-2,many,TGTGCCAGCAGCTTAGGTGACAGATCCACAGATACGCAGTATTTT,CASSLGDRSTDTQYF
NA,TRBJ2-2,TRBV7-9,NA,TGTGCCAGCAGCTTACTTCAAGCCGCCGGGGAGCTGTTTTTT,CASSLLQAAGELFF
NA,TRBJ1-4,TRBV5-1,few,TGCGCCAGCAGCTTGGGTCCAGGGGTAAATGAAAAACTGTTTTTT,CASSLGPGVNEKLFF
NA,TRBJ2-2,TRBV6-1,many,TGTGCCAGCAGTCCCCAGGGGAGGAACACCGGGGAGCTGTTTTTT,CASSPQGRNTGELFF
TRBD2,TRBJ2-7,TRBV7-9,many,TGTGCCAGCAGCGGTAGTGGTTCTCTGGCGGGAGGGCCTTCCTACGAGCAGTACTTC,CASSGSGSLAGGPSYEQYF
TRBD1,TRBJ1-6,TRBV11-2,many,TGTGCCAGCAGACCTAATGACAGGGCTGGTTCACCCCTCCACTTT,CASRPNDRAGSPLHF
NA,TRBJ2-1,TRBV5-1,NA,TGCGCCAGCGGCCGGGACTCCCCCTGGGGGCAGTTCTTC,CASGRDSPWGQFF
NA,TRBJ2-7,TRBV11-2,many,TGTGCCAGCAGGGGGCCATTAGGGGGGTACGAGCAGTACTTC,CASRGPLGGYEQYF
NA,TRBJ2-3,TRBV19,NA,TGTGCCTCAAATCCAGGACTTCCCACAGATACGCAGTATTTT,CASNPGLPTDTQYF
NA,TRBJ1-2,TRBV7-2,NA,TGTGCCAGCAGCTTAGGTCTATCAAAAGGCTACACCTTC,CASSLGLSKGYTF
TRBD2,TRBJ2-6,TRBV6-2/TRBV6-3,NA,TGTGCCAGCAGGATTAGCGGGAGGCGGGCCGACGTCCTGACTTTC,CASRISGRRADVLTF
NA,TRBJ2-1,TRBV3-1,many,TGTGCCAGCAGCCAAGATTGGTATGGGGGCGGAGGGGACAATGAGCAGTTCTTC,CASSQDWYGGGGDNEQFF
NA,TRBJ2-4,TRBV6-2/TRBV6-3,few,TGTGCCACCGCGGGTCGCAGCATAGCCAAAAACATTCAGTACTTC,CATAGRSIAKNIQYF
NA,TRBJ1-2,TRBV6-2/TRBV6-3,NA,TGTGCCAGCAGCAGGCCGGGCGGCTACACCTTC,CASSRPGGYTF
TRBD2,TRBJ2-1,TRBV12-3/TRBV12-4,many,TGTGCCAGCAGTTTACTAGCGGGAGGGTTGGGCAATGAGCAGTTCTTC,CASSLLAGGLGNEQFF
NA,TRBJ1-2,TRBV24-1,many,TGTGCCACTGGAGATTCTAGGAAGGATGGCTACACCTTC,CATGDSRKDGYTF
NA,TRBJ1-1,TRBV20-1,few,TGCAGTGCTAGTTGGAGGTACACTGAAGCTTTCTTT,CSASWRYTEAFF
NA,TRBJ2-3,TRBV9,many,TGTGCCAGCAGCGCGTACGTCCGCACAGATACGCAGTATTTT,CASSAYVRTDTQYF
NA,TRBJ2-5,TRBV11-1,NA,TGTGCCAGCAGCCCAATGACCGGGGGAGAGACCCAGTACTTC,CASSPMTGGETQYF
TRBD1,TRBJ1-2,TRBV5-1,many,TGCGCCAGCAGCTTACGGGACAGGAACTATGGCTACACCTTC,CASSLRDRNYGYTF
NA,TRBJ1-6,TRBV19,NA,TGTGCCAGTAGTATCGGGGTACACTCACCCCTCCACTTT,CASSIGVHSPLHF
NA,TRBJ2-1,TRBV20-1,NA,TGCAGTGCTACATTCAGCCGCAATGAGCAGTTCTTC,CSATFSRNEQFF
TRBD1,TRBJ2-7,TRBV5-4,NA,TGTGCCAGCAGCTCTCGGACAGGTAACCCCTACGAGCAGTACTTC,CASSSRTGNPYEQYF
NA,TRBJ1-2,TRBV6-2/TRBV6-3,few,TGTGCCAGCGGAAAAGACAGGTCGAACTATGGCTACACCTTC,CASGKDRSNYGYTF
TRBD1,TRBJ1-1,TRBV28,NA,TGTGCCAGCAGTCCGACAGGGGCCGGGGAAGCTTTCTTT,CASSPTGAGEAFF
NA,TRBJ1-1,TRBV7-2,few,TGTGCCAGTTTACGAAGGGCTGAAGCTTTCTTT,CASLRRAEAFF
NA,TRBJ2-5,TRBV28,many,TGTGCCAGCAGTTCAACCGCGCGACAGCTCCAAGAGACCCAGTACTTC,CASSSTARQLQETQYF